This TCR beta chain appears in the sequencing data of a study of CD8+ T cells in alopecia areata. Findings and limits, study-wide: Any link of baseline CD8+ expansion to response, resting on one nonresponder, remains uncertain.

Worth noting for this clone: The antigen is unknown.

Trimming took off 0 bases at V and 3 bases at J, with 15 bases between the two ends. This CDR3 has 16 amino acids. CDR1 and CDR2 (germline): SGHRS, YFSETQ. TCR sequencing used cDNA made by reverse transcription of extracted RNA. Clones were sequenced by immunoSEQ multiplex PCR, and TCRdb holds only the in-frame ones, with some missing. The sample contains approximately 210,000 clones, around 66% of which appear only once. Treatment noted: oral pan-JAK inhibitor, 5-10 mg twice daily. V is TRBV5-1 and J is TRBJ2-5, with D unclear. The receptor was derived from a human donor with alopecia areata. The specimen was CD4+ T cells sorted from blood, collected at approximately week 45, from a patient treated with tofacitinib. The CDR3 sequence: CASSLGRRFGEETQYF. DNA for the CDR3: TGCGCCAGCAGCTTGGGGCGACGATTCGGTGAAGAGACCCAGTACTTC.